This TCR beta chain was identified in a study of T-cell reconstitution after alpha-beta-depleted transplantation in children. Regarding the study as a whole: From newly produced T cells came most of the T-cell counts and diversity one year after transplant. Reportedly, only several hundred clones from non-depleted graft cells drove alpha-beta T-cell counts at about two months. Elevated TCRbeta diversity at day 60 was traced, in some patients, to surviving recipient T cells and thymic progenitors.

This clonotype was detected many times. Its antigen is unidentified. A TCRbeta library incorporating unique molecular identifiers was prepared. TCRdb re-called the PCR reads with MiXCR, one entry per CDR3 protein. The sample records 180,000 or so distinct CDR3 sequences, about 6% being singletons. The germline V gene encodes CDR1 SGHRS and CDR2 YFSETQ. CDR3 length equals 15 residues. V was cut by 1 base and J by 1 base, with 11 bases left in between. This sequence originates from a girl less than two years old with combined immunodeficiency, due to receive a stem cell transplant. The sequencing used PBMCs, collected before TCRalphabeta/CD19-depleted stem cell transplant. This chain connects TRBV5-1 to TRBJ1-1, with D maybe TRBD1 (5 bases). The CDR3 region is CASSLLDRKNTEAFF. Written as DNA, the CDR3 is TGCGCCAGCAGCTTGCTTGACAGAAAGAACACTGAAGCTTTCTTT. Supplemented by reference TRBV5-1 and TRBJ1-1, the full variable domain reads KAGVTQTPRYLIKTRGQQVTLSCSPISGHRSVSWYQQTPGQGLQFLFEYFSETQRNKGNFPGRFSGRQFSNSRSEMNVSTLELGDSALYLCASSLLDRKNTEAFFGQGTRLTVV.